This T cell receptor (beta chain) appears in the sequencing data of a study of CD8+ T cells in alopecia areata. Whole-study context: It was oral tofacitinib, at 5 to 10 mg twice daily, that treated patients received.

The CDR3 is 13 amino acids. The junction had 7 bases not matched to a gene; V was cut back by 6 bases and J by 5 bases. Germline V CDR1 and CDR2: SQVTM, ANQGSEA. Whole-study findings and limits: Scalp samples also yield sequences from resident alphabeta T cells of normal skin. Shared TCR sequences were less clear between patients than in mice, possibly partly from HLA diversity.

Extracted RNA was reverse transcribed, and the resulting cDNA served as sequencing template. Clones were sequenced by immunoSEQ multiplex PCR, and TCRdb holds only the in-frame ones, with some missing. The sample lists 90,000 to 150,000 clones, under 40% occurring once. A few counts support this clone. Its specificity is unknown. The source material was CD4+ T cells sorted from blood. The receptor comes from a human donor with alopecia areata. The rearrangement joins TRBV29-1 to TRBJ2-7; 10 nucleotides align to TRBD1. CDR3 sequence reads: CSVRRQGAHEQYF. The CDR3 region has the DNA TGCAGCGTCAGGAGACAGGGGGCCCACGAGCAGTACTTC.